This T cell receptor (beta chain) was captured by sequencing in a study of T cell repertoires in aging, cancer and after chemotherapy. The template was genomic DNA from peripheral blood, not RNA. TRB rearrangements spanning V, D and J were amplified using mixed TRB-A/B primers. One entry per CDR3 protein, called by TCRdb with MiXCR from the multiplex PCR reads. This table holds fewer than 9,500 distinct CDR3 sequences, roughly a third found once. The TCR sequence derives from a human donor in good health. Sequenced sample: blood.

The CDR3, as DNA: TGTGCCAGCAGCGTAGCTGAGGGGCTGGGGACTGAAGCTTTCTTT. It translates to CASSVAEGLGTEAFF. The chain has TRBV18 and TRBJ1-1; D may be TRBD1 (5 bases). The V and J ends lost 8 bases and 5 bases respectively, with 21 bases between them. The CDR3 runs to 15 residues. Germline CDR1 reads KGHSH; CDR2 reads LQKENI.